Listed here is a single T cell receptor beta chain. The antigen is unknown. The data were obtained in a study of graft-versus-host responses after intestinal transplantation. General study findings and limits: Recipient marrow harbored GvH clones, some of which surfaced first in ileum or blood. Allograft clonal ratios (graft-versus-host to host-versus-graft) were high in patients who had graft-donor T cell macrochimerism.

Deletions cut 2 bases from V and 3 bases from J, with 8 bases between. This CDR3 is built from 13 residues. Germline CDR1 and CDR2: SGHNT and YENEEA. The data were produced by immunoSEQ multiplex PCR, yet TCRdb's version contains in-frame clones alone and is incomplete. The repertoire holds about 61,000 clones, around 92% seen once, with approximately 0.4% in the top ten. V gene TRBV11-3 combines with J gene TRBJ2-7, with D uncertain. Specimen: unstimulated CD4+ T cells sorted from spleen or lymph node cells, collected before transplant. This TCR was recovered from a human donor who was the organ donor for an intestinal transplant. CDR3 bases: TGTGCCAGCAGCTTAACGCAACACTACGAGCAGTACTTC. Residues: CASSLTQHYEQYF.